Following are 12 T cell receptor beta chains from one sample sequenced in a study of blood T cell repertoires in COVID-19. Libraries were prepared by immunoSEQ multiplex PCR; TCRdb keeps only in-frame clonotypes and omits some of them. The sample lists 150,000 to 200,000 clones; about 85% were seen once. Sequences were obtained from peripheral blood. The receptors stem from a man at least 80 years old with COVID-19, enrolled during active disease.

This sequence joins TRBV5-4 and TRBJ1-1; 9 bases fit TRBD1. The CDR3 has 16 amino acids. The V gene's germline CDR1 is SGHNT and CDR2 YYREEE (reference sequence). Germline trimming cut 4 bases from V and 6 bases from J; bases unmatched to any gene: 13. The chain's CDR3 is CASSHTDRGLYAEAFF. Written as DNA, the CDR3 is TGTGCCAGCAGCCACACGGACAGGGGCTTGTATGCTGAAGCTTTCTTT.

The chain recombines TRBV10-3 with TRBJ1-1; 10 bases match TRBD1. The germline V gene has CDR1 ENHRY and CDR2 SYGVKD. The CDR3 loop spans 16 amino acids. Trimming took 6 bases from V and 3 from J; bases not matched to a gene: 10. CDR3 sequence: CAISPDRGRADTEAFF. The CDR3 region has the DNA TGTGCCATCAGCCCCGACAGGGGGCGAGCAGACACTGAAGCTTTCTTT.

The genes are TRBV7-2 and TRBJ2-1, with 7 bases identical to TRBD2. CDR3 length: 16 amino acids. After removal of 1 base from V and 5 bases from J, the junction contained 8 bases not matched to a gene. Germline loops: CDR1 SGHTA, CDR2 FQGNSA. CDR3 coding DNA: TGTGCCAGCAGCTTAGAGGGGCGGGGGAGTCACAATGAGCAGTTCTTC. Amino acids: CASSLEGRGSHNEQFF.

This chain links TRBV2 with TRBJ1-1, with 7 bases that match TRBD1. The CDR3 runs to 12 residues. Losses at the gene ends were 8 bases for V and 1 base for J; bases not matched to a gene: 1. Germline V gives CDR1 SNHLY, CDR2 FYNNEI. CDR3 region: CASQGGNTEAFF. CDR3 nucleotides: TGTGCCAGCCAGGGGGGGAACACTGAAGCTTTCTTT.

V is TRBV7-2 and J is TRBJ1-2; no clear D. V lost 1 base to trimming and J lost 5 bases, with 8 bases between them. CDR3 length equals 13 residues. Per the germline V gene, CDR1 is SGHTA and CDR2 is FQGNSA. CDR3 sequence (DNA): TGTGCCAGCAGCTTAGAGAGGAAATATGGCTACACCTTC. This translates into CASSLERKYGYTF.

The chain uses TRBV4-3 and TRBJ2-7; TRBD1 is a possible D gene (5 bases). The CDR3 is 14 residues long. The ends were cut back, 1 base at V and 3 bases at J, with 10 bases in the middle. Germline V CDR1 and CDR2: LGHNA, YSLEER. DNA for the CDR3: TGCGCCAGCAGCCAAGGATTTACAGGCTACGAGCAGTACTTC. It translates to CASSQGFTGYEQYF.

DNA of the CDR3: TGTGCCAGCAGCCTGGGACAGGGTAGGGGGGAGACCCAGTACTTC. As protein: CASSLGQGRGETQYF. The rearrangement links TRBV5-6 to TRBJ2-5; 9 bases are shared with TRBD1. Germline CDR1 is SGHDT and CDR2 is YYEEEE. This CDR3 comprises 15 residues. V was clipped by 4 bases and J by 5 bases; unmatched bases: 9.

The CDR3 protein is CASTMGAFANTGELFF. The CDR3 DNA reads TGTGCCAGTACCATGGGGGCTTTCGCGAACACCGGGGAGCTGTTTTTT. The chain links TRBV19 to TRBJ2-2, with D perhaps TRBD1 (6 bases). Trimming stripped 7 bases from V and 0 bases from J, with 15 bases between. The CDR3 totals 16 residues. Germline V CDR1 and CDR2: LNHDA, SQIVND (reference sequence).

This chain joins TRBV2 and TRBJ1-2; D ambiguous. V was pared by 7 bases and J by 6 bases, with 15 bases between. The CDR3 covers 13 residues. Germline-derived CDR1 and CDR2 are SNHLY and FYNNEI. CDR3 protein: CASKTGPEDGYTF. Here the CDR3 DNA reads TGTGCCAGCAAGACGGGTCCGGAGGATGGCTACACCTTC. The complete variable domain, with remaining parts taken from reference TRBV2 and TRBJ1-2, reads EPEVTQTPSHQVTQMGQEVILRCVPISNHLYFYWYRQILGQKVEFLVSFYNNEISEKSEIFDDQFSVERPDGSNFTLKIRSTKLEDSAMYFCASKTGPEDGYTFGSGTRLTVV.

The gene calls are TRBV7-2 and TRBJ2-1; a weak D match, TRBD1 (5 bases). The CDR3 contains 13 residues. Germline values: CDR1 SGHTA, CDR2 FQGNSA. With 1 base removed from V and 8 bases from J, the gap between germline ends came to 9 bases. CDR3 sequence reads: CASSLVLGHEQFF. The CDR3 DNA follows: TGTGCCAGCAGCTTAGTTTTGGGGCATGAGCAGTTCTTC.

The chain is built from TRBV23-1 and TRBJ2-7, with TRBD1 as a possible D gene (5 bases). TRBV23-1 is recorded as an ORF, its role being uncertain. CDR3 length equals 13 residues. Between the trimmed V and J ends, which lost 7 bases and 3 bases, there was a span of 13 bases. The CDR3 sequence is CASTPGRSYEQYF. The CDR3 coding sequence is TGCGCCAGCACCCCAGGGCGGAGCTACGAGCAGTACTTC.

In its sample, this clone was seen a few times. V and J are TRBV9 and TRBJ1-2; 9 bases are a match to TRBD1. Germline CDR1 reads SGDLS; CDR2 reads YYNGEE. CDR3 size: 15 residues. The V segment lost 5 bases and the J segment 4 bases; nucleotides outside the gene matches: 9. CDR3 in amino acids: CASSPTDRGAYGYTF. The CDR3 bases are TGTGCCAGCAGTCCAACCGACAGGGGGGCCTATGGCTACACCTTC. The full variable domain, rest sourced from reference TRBV9 and TRBJ1-2, is DSGVTQTPKHLITATGQRVTLRCSPRSGDLSVYWYQQSLDQGLQFLIQYYNGEERAKGNILERFSAQQFPDLHSELNLSSLELGDSALYFCASSPTDRGAYGYTFGSGTRLTVV.